Relative to its sample, the clone carrying this T cell receptor beta chain is medium-sized (0.01 to 0.1%). These data are taken from a study of preoperative IRX-2 immunotherapy in early breast cancer. Treatment defined: preoperative locoregional IRX-2 cytokine immunotherapy. This phase Ib study tested locoregional IRX-2 cytokine immunotherapy given before surgery. The CDR3 covers 15 residues. Here immunoSEQ multiplex PCR was the method, and the copy in TCRdb shows in-frame clones only, minus some. The data contain 39,000 or so clones, roughly 77% of them singletons. The V and J genes are TRBV1 and TRBJ1-5; the DNA was not used to check the table's D call, TRBD1. TRBV1 is labeled a pseudogene. The clonotype originates from a human donor with breast cancer. The input for sequencing was tumor tissue, taken after IRX-2 immunotherapy. Here the CDR3 reads CASSSQWGPNQPQHF. The CDR3 DNA is TGCGCCAGCAGCTCCCAATGGGGCCCCAATCAGCCCCAGCATTTT.